This TCR beta chain was observed in a study of CD8 T cells in Susac syndrome. Patients with stable or active relapsing-remitting disease, all of them treatment-naive, made up the multiple sclerosis controls. After removal of 2 bases from V and 3 bases from J, the junction contained 3 bases not matched to a gene. CDR1 MNHEY and CDR2 SVGAGI come from the germline V gene. CDR3 length: 17 amino acids. An amount of RNA that ranged from roughly 0.45 to 1 ug was reverse transcribed with random hexamers. TCRdb used MiXCR to reprocess the immunoSEQ multiplex PCR reads, holding one entry per CDR3 protein. The data show 160,000 or so distinct CDR3 sequences, around 94% seen once.

The sequenced material came from CD4+ T cells from PBMCs. This chain uses TRBV6-5 with TRBJ2-6; 11 bases fit TRBD1. This sequence originates from a human donor with multiple sclerosis. For the CDR3, the DNA is TGTGCCAGCAGTTACGGACAGGGGGCTGTTGGGGCCAACGTCCTGACTTTC. Protein product: CASSYGQGAVGANVLTF.